This T cell receptor (beta chain) was identified in a study of shared clonotypes between healthy human individuals. Study-level points and caveats: Non-shared clonotypes had lower generation probabilities than clonotypes shared by all four sorted-subset donors.

The assay was run at deep level. The method was immunoSEQ multiplex PCR; TCRdb's version includes in-frame clones alone and lacks a portion of them. The sample lists around 2.5 million clones, 90% to 95% occurring once. In this sample, this clone turned up a few times. Its antigen remains unknown. The clonotype comes from a man aged 18 to 29 in good health. Some clones in this sample may be carry-over from other donors' samples. Sequencing input: naive CD4+ T cells from PBMCs. Subset of the sample: CD45RA+ positively selected.

The DNA for the CDR3 is TGCGCCAGCAGCTTGGATATATCCAACACTGAAGCTTTCTTT. As protein: CASSLDISNTEAFF. The genes are TRBV5-1 and TRBJ1-1; D is uncertain. Trimming cost V 0 bases and J 2 bases, with 8 bases left between them. The CDR3 extends over 14 amino acids. Germline-derived CDR1 and CDR2 are SGHRS and YFSETQ.